Reported below is one T cell receptor beta chain. Sequencing used immunoSEQ multiplex PCR; TCRdb keeps in-frame clones, though not all of them. The data contain about 160,000 clones, roughly four fifths of them singletons. This sample was taken from a study of blood T cell repertoires in COVID-19. Germline V gives CDR1 LNHDA, CDR2 SQIVND (reference sequence). This CDR3 is 16 amino acids long. V lost 1 base to trimming and J lost 0 bases, with 9 bases between them. The receptor was isolated from a man aged 55 to 69 with active or convalescent COVID-19. V usage is TRBV19 and J usage is TRBJ1-4; D not certain. Sample: peripheral blood. CDR3 nucleotide sequence: TGTGCCAGTAGTATAGCGGTGAGGGCAACTAATGAAAAACTGTTTTTT. It codes for CASSIAVRATNEKLFF.